This TCR beta chain derives from a study of T-cell reconstitution after alpha-beta-depleted transplantation in children. The V end was cut by 3 bases, the J end by 1 base, with 9 bases between. CDR1 is MNHEY, CDR2 SVGAGI, per germline. This CDR3 is 14 amino acids long. The authors prepared the TCRbeta library with unique molecular identifiers. TCRdb processed the PCR reads anew with MiXCR; each CDR3 protein has one entry. The sample lists about 460,000 distinct CDR3 sequences; 8% to 11% were seen once. On this clonotype: Antigen specificity is unknown.

Points from the study as a whole: Newly produced T cells mostly accounted for T-cell counts and diversity one year post-transplant.

This sequence joins TRBV6-5 and TRBJ1-1, with TRBD1 as a possible D gene (5 bases). Sample: PBMCs, taken before TCRalphabeta/CD19-depleted stem cell transplant. The receptor comes from a child aged 2-15 years with inherited bone marrow failure, due to receive a stem cell transplant. CDR3 sequence: CASSYGGWNTEAFF. For the CDR3, the DNA is TGTGCCAGCAGTTATGGGGGGTGGAACACTGAAGCTTTCTTT.